The next 4 T cell receptor beta chains were all read from a single sample in a study of OX40 agonist ivuxolimab in advanced cancers. TCRdb's copy holds only in-frame clones and misses some; the assay was immunoSEQ multiplex PCR. The sample contains tens of thousands of clones, almost 85% of which appear only once. The sample was CD4+ or CD8+ T cells sorted from blood, taken in a trial of the OX40 agonist ivuxolimab. These receptors came from an adult with an advanced solid tumor such as melanoma, head and neck, liver or kidney cancer.

This clone was observed a few times. This chain uses TRBV5-4 with TRBJ2-7; 9 positions agree with TRBD2. In germline, CDR1 is SGHNT, CDR2 YYREEE (reference sequence). The CDR3 totals 15 residues. V shed 4 bases and J 2 bases; nucleotides not matched to a gene: 7. CDR3 in DNA: TGTGCCAGCAGCGTCCCGGGACTAGCACCCTACGAGCAGTACTTC. It translates to CASSVPGLAPYEQYF.

This rearrangement joins TRBV5-7 to TRBJ1-3; no reliable D call. TRBV5-7 is an open reading frame, and its role is uncertain. The CDR3 is 14 residues long. Trimming took off 4 bases at V and 3 bases at J, with 11 bases between the two ends. CDR3 sequence (DNA): TGTGCCAGCAGCCTGGCGGGGTTTGGAAACACCATATATTTT. This translates into CASSLAGFGNTIYF.

This sequence joins TRBV10-3 and TRBJ2-5; D may be TRBD2 (6 bases). Trimming removed 2 bases from V and 2 bases from J, with 12 bases in between. Germline assignment: CDR1 ENHRY and CDR2 SYGVKD. The CDR3 has 15 residues. The CDR3 spells CAISEGRTKQETQYF. The CDR3 nucleotides are TGTGCCATCAGTGAGGGGAGGACTAAGCAAGAGACCCAGTACTTC.

CDR3 loop: CASRPLAGALTDTQYF. The DNA for the CDR3 is TGTGCCAGTAGGCCTCTAGCGGGAGCCCTCACAGATACGCAGTATTTT. The V and J genes are TRBV19 and TRBJ2-3; 10 bases align to TRBD2. Trimming took 6 bases from V and 2 from J; bases not matched to a gene: 8. The CDR3 contains 16 residues. The germline CDR1 and CDR2 sequences are LNHDA and SQIVND (reference sequence).